The entry that follows covers one T cell receptor (beta chain) sequence. The data are from a study of blood T cell repertoires in COVID-19. Study summary: Sample material is recorded as cDNA or gDNA derived from T cells, B-cell-depleted T cells, or PBMCs.

Method: immunoSEQ multiplex PCR; TCRdb's copy keeps in-frame clones and lacks some. The data show approximately 190,000 clones, nearly 90% seen once. Between the trimmed V and J ends, which lost 2 bases and 1 base, there was a span of 10 bases. The CDR3 consists of 14 residues. Germline V gene lookup returns CDR1 SGHRS and CDR2 YFSETQ. The chain carries TRBV5-1 and TRBJ2-7; TRBD2 might be the D (6 bases). The source material was peripheral blood. The sequence derives from a man aged 60 to 69 with active or convalescent COVID-19. CDR3 coding DNA: TGCGCCAGCAGCTTTAGCGGTCCGTCCTACGAGCAGTACTTC. Its protein is CASSFSGPSYEQYF.